The 18 T cell receptor beta chains in this list originate from one sample, sequenced in a study of T-cell memory formation after mild COVID-19 (dated by TCRdb to the early 2020s). Library construction relied on 5' RACE. For sequencing, an Illumina NovaSeq 6000 was employed. TCRdb reprocessed the public reads (quality trimming at Q25 with fastp, clone calling with MiXCR) and kept in-frame beta chains. CDR3 protein sequences are deduplicated, and each keeps its most common genes and DNA. The sample records 400,000 to 500,000 distinct CDR3 sequences, about 19% of which are singletons. Jointly, the top ten make up 7.5% to 9.5% of the sample. What was sequenced was PBMCs or a T cell subset sorted from them (not recorded which). These receptors all come from an adult woman who had mild COVID-19 (a few samples of this study predate the infection). The sample titles of this study are shuffled in the database, so cell type and time point are left out; the donor was told from shared clones.

The chain combines TRBV2 with TRBJ2-3; perhaps TRBD2 as D (5 bases). This CDR3 contains 14 residues. The germline CDR1 and CDR2 sequences are SNHLY and FYNNEI. Trimming cost V 5 bases and J 4 bases, with 13 bases left between them. The CDR3 nucleotides read TGTGCCAGCAGTTGGACTCCTCTTTCAGATACGCAGTATTTT. Translation: CASSWTPLSDTQYF.

J is TRBJ1-3 and V is TRBV18, with 7 positions matching TRBD1. The ends lost 3 bases at V and 1 base at J; junction bases unmatched: 6. CDR1 KGHSH and CDR2 LQKENI come from the germline V gene. This CDR3 spans 16 amino acids. The CDR3 here is CASSPTTGDSGNTIYF. As DNA, the CDR3 is TGTGCCAGCTCACCTACTACAGGGGATTCTGGAAACACCATATATTTT.

This clonotype was counted many times. The V gene is TRBV27, the J gene TRBJ1-1, with D possibly TRBD1 on 5 matching bases. The CDR3 loop spans 14 amino acids. The V end was cut by 2 bases, the J end by 4 bases, with 11 bases between. Germline V lookup: CDR1 MNHEY, CDR2 SMNVEV (reference sequence). The DNA for the CDR3 is TGTGCCAGCAGTTTAGGGGGGGAAGGCACTGAAGCTTTCTTT. It encodes CASSLGGEGTEAFF.

The chain links TRBV12-3 or TRBV12-4 to TRBJ2-7; TRBD1 might be the D (6 bases). V was clipped by 1 base and J by 2 bases, with 9 bases between them. The CDR3 runs to 14 residues. CDR3 region: CASSLVGQTYEQYF. The CDR3, as DNA: TGTGCCAGCAGTTTAGTAGGACAGACCTACGAGCAGTACTTC.

V and J are TRBV20-1 and TRBJ2-5, with 7 nucleotides matching TRBD1. The CDR3 contains 13 residues. V lost 7 bases, J lost 1 base, and 6 bases stayed unmatched. Germline assignment: CDR1 DFQATT and CDR2 SNEGSKA (reference sequence). The CDR3 loop reads CSGSRTGQETQYF. The CDR3, as DNA: TGCAGTGGTTCGAGGACAGGCCAAGAGACCCAGTACTTC.

This clonotype was seen a few times. The J gene is TRBJ2-3, the V gene TRBV7-2; TRBD2 agrees at 14 bases. V trimming: 4 bases; J trimming: 5 bases; junction bases outside the gene matches: 5. In germline, CDR1 is SGHTA, CDR2 FQGNSA. The CDR3 is 16 residues long. The CDR3 bases are TGTGCCAGCAGCTCGGGACTAGCGGGAGCCAAAGATACGCAGTATTTT. Translated: CASSSGLAGAKDTQYF.

The chain is built from TRBV10-3 and TRBJ2-1; the D gene is possibly TRBD2 (6 bases). The V end lost 4 bases, the J end lost 10 bases, and 8 bases lay between the germline ends. This CDR3 is 11 amino acids long. Per germline, CDR1 ENHRY and CDR2 SYGVKD. This chain's CDR3 is CAISAAGEQFF. The CDR3 region has the DNA TGTGCCATCAGTGCGGCGGGGGAGCAGTTCTTC.

The chain joins TRBV11-2 to TRBJ2-7; TRBD1 agrees at 7 bases. V was clipped by 2 bases and J by 7 bases; unmatched bases: 5. The CDR3 loop spans 13 amino acids. Germline V gene sequence: CDR1 SGHAT, CDR2 FQNNGV. CDR3 amino acids: CASSLRTGGEQYF. The CDR3, as DNA: TGTGCCAGCAGCTTAAGGACAGGAGGTGAGCAGTACTTC.

V and J are TRBV20-1 and TRBJ1-1; possibly TRBD1 for D (6 bases). V dropped 3 bases and J dropped 2 bases, with 7 bases sitting between them. The CDR3 consists of 12 residues. Germline loops: CDR1 DFQATT, CDR2 SNEGSKA (reference sequence). This CDR3 reads CSASRGNTEAFF. CDR3 bases: TGCAGTGCTAGCAGGGGCAACACTGAAGCTTTCTTT.

J is TRBJ2-7 and V is TRBV15; a possible D gene is TRBD1 (6 bases). CDR1 and CDR2 (germline): LNHNV, YYDKDF (reference sequence). V gave up 5 bases and J gave up 6 bases, with 14 bases separating them. The CDR3 runs to 13 residues. The CDR3 reads CATSARTVGEQYF. CDR3 sequence (DNA): TGTGCCACCAGCGCCCGGACAGTCGGCGAGCAGTACTTC.

The chain joins TRBV12-3 or TRBV12-4 to TRBJ2-3; possibly TRBD2 for D (5 bases). V lost 2 bases and J 5 bases, leaving 14 bases between the germline ends. The CDR3 is 15 residues long. CDR3 loop: CASSLTGLEEDTQYF. CDR3 sequence (DNA): TGTGCCAGCAGTTTAACGGGTTTGGAGGAAGATACGCAGTATTTT.

A few counts support this clonotype. The chain combines TRBV5-1 with TRBJ2-3; D is unclear. The germline V gene has CDR1 SGHRS and CDR2 YFSETQ. Trimming left V 0 bases short and J 8 bases short, with 7 bases between. The CDR3 runs 12 residues. Here the CDR3 reads CASSLDQFTQYF. CDR3 nucleotides: TGCGCCAGCAGCTTGGACCAATTTACGCAGTATTTT.

The genes are TRBV24-1 and TRBJ2-3, with a weak D call TRBD2 (6 bases). With 9 bases removed from V and 3 bases from J, the gap between germline ends came to 12 bases. CDR1 and CDR2 (germline): KGHDR, SFDVKD. This CDR3 region has 13 residues. CDR3 loop: CATRGAGTDTQYF. CDR3 DNA sequence: TGTGCCACCCGAGGCGCGGGAACAGATACGCAGTATTTT.

This clonotype appeared once. The V and J genes are TRBV4-1 and TRBJ2-3, with TRBD2 identical over 8 bases. The trim removed 4 bases at V and 7 bases at J, leaving 7 bases unmatched. Germline CDR1 MGHRA, CDR2 YSYEKL. This CDR3 region has 14 residues. The CDR3 reads CASSPGAGGYTQYF. The CDR3 region has the DNA TGCGCCAGCAGCCCAGGGGCGGGGGGATATACGCAGTATTTT.

This clonotype was picked up a small number of times. The chain combines TRBV19 with TRBJ2-3, with D unclear. Trimming took off 5 bases at V and 4 bases at J, with 13 bases between the two ends. This CDR3 has 14 amino acids. Per the germline V gene, CDR1 is LNHDA and CDR2 is SQIVND (reference sequence). CDR3 in amino acids: CASSRAATADTQYF. The CDR3 coding sequence is TGTGCCAGTAGTCGAGCCGCCACGGCAGATACGCAGTATTTT. The variable domain in full, completed from reference TRBV19 and TRBJ2-3, reads DGGITQSPKYLFRKEGQNVTLSCEQNLNHDAMYWYRQDPGQGLRLIYYSQIVNDFQKGDIAEGYSVSREKKESFPLTVTSAQKNPTAFYLCASSRAATADTQYFGPGTRLTVL.

This sequence joins TRBV7-9 and TRBJ2-2, with 7 bases fitting TRBD1. There are 15 residues in the CDR3. Germline V gives CDR1 SEHNR, CDR2 FQNEAQ (reference sequence). With 4 bases clipped from V and 4 bases from J, the junction kept 6 bases outside the gene matches. CDR3 nucleotide sequence: TGTGCCAGCAGCTCTGGGGCAGGGGGCACCGGGGAGCTGTTTTTT. It encodes CASSSGAGGTGELFF.

This chain connects TRBV7-2 to TRBJ1-2; 10 nucleotides agree with TRBD1. V gave up 4 bases and J gave up 2 bases; unmatched junction bases: 4. This CDR3 spans 15 amino acids. Per the germline V gene, CDR1 is SGHTA and CDR2 is FQGNSA. The CDR3 DNA reads as TGTGCCAGCAGCTGGGACAGGGGCGGGAACTATGGCTACACCTTC. It encodes CASSWDRGGNYGYTF. Full variable domain (remainder filled in from reference TRBV7-2 and TRBJ1-2): GAGVSQSPSNKVTEKGKDVELRCDPISGHTALYWYRQSLGQGLEFLIYFQGNSAPDKSGLPSDRFSAERTGGSVSTLTIQRTQQEDSAVYLCASSWDRGGNYGYTFGSGTRLTVV.

This chain joins TRBV7-9 and TRBJ2-7; TRBD1 is a possible D gene (6 bases). The CDR3 covers 15 residues. V lost 0 bases, J lost 4 bases, and 13 bases lay in between. Germline assignment: CDR1 SEHNR and CDR2 FQNEAQ (reference sequence). The CDR3 DNA reads TGTGCCAGCAGCTTAGCAATATTGGGGGCGTACGAGCAGTACTTC. This gives the protein CASSLAILGAYEQYF.